The 18 T cell receptor beta chains below were found in one sample sequenced in a study of sequential checkpoint blockade in melanoma. Specified treatment: randomized to nivolumab then ipilimumab (arm A) or the reverse (arm B). Method: immunoSEQ multiplex PCR; TCRdb's copy keeps in-frame clones and lacks some. Seen here are about 12,000 clones, about 75% observed once, and the top ten hold under 60%. Sequences were derived from CD8+ T cells sorted from blood (inferred from file names), sampled from a patient given nivolumab and ipilimumab in sequence. These receptors were taken from a human donor with melanoma.

The genes are TRBV28 and TRBJ1-1, with no clear D. Trimming shortened V by 1 base and J by 3 bases, and 6 bases separated the two germline ends. Germline values: CDR1 MDHEN, CDR2 SYDVKM. CDR3 length: 13 residues. This CDR3 reads CASSLLTYTEAFF. Written as DNA, the CDR3 is TGTGCCAGCAGTTTATTGACTTACACTGAAGCTTTCTTT.

The gene calls are TRBV7-9 and TRBJ1-1; D gene unclear. The V end was cut by 1 base, the J end by 2 bases, with 11 bases between. CDR1 SEHNR and CDR2 FQNEAQ come from the germline V gene (reference sequence). This CDR3 comprises 15 residues. The CDR3: CASSLELGSNTEAFF. CDR3 DNA sequence: TGTGCCAGCAGCTTAGAGTTGGGCAGTAACACTGAAGCTTTCTTT.

The chain has TRBV27 and TRBJ2-1, with TRBD2 matching 12 bases. From germline, CDR1 is MNHEY and CDR2 SMNVEV (reference sequence). This CDR3 is 15 amino acids long. Trimming at V came to 6 bases and at J to 7 bases, leaving 7 bases not matched to a gene. The CDR3 sequence is CASSASGGAENEQFF. The CDR3 DNA sequence: TGTGCCAGCAGCGCTAGCGGGGGGGCTGAAAATGAGCAGTTCTTC.

This chain connects TRBV9 to TRBJ2-7; D might be TRBD2 (5 bases). Germline V gene sequence: CDR1 SGDLS, CDR2 YYNGEE. V lost 3 bases, J lost 6 bases, and 13 bases lay in between. This CDR3 comprises 13 residues. This CDR3 is CASSAPSQSEQYF. Here the CDR3 DNA reads TGTGCCAGCAGCGCCCCTAGCCAGAGCGAGCAGTACTTC.

The chain uses TRBV30 and TRBJ2-1; 9 bases are shared with TRBD1. CDR3 length: 15 residues. The germline CDR1 and CDR2 sequences are GTSNPN and SVGIG (reference sequence). The J segment lost 10 bases and the V segment lost 2 bases, leaving 12 bases of the junction unmatched. In DNA form, the CDR3 reads TGTGCCTGGAGTATTACAGGGGGCGTAGGAGGCGAGCAGTTCTTC. Residues: CAWSITGGVGGEQFF.

J is TRBJ1-2 and V is TRBV5-5; no clear D. This CDR3 region has 12 residues. With 2 bases removed from V and 5 bases from J, the gap between germline ends came to 7 bases. Germline V gene sequence: CDR1 SGHKS, CDR2 YYEKEE (reference sequence). The CDR3 sequence is CASSLAQYGYTF. Written as DNA, the CDR3 is TGTGCCAGCAGCTTAGCGCAGTATGGCTACACCTTC.

This sequence joins TRBV6-1 and TRBJ2-1, with 8 bases fitting TRBD2. Germline CDR1 reads MNHNS; CDR2 reads SASEGT. This CDR3 has 18 amino acids. The trim removed 2 bases at V and 9 bases at J, leaving 18 bases unmatched. The CDR3 region is CASSEHGAVGGRTVEQFF. In DNA, the CDR3 is TGTGCCAGCAGTGAACACGGGGCGGTGGGCGGGAGGACGGTTGAGCAGTTCTTC.

V usage is TRBV6-5 and J usage is TRBJ1-6; D call uncertain. This CDR3 comprises 15 residues. V was clipped by 0 bases and J by 7 bases, with 10 bases between them. Germline V gene sequence: CDR1 MNHEY, CDR2 SVGAGI. In DNA, the CDR3 is TGTGCCAGCAGTTACTCGTCTACAGCCAATTCACCCCTCCACTTT. This sequence encodes CASSYSSTANSPLHF.

This clone came up a few times. The chain couples TRBV20-1 to TRBJ1-4; D ambiguous. CDR1 is DFQATT and CDR2 is SNEGSKA in the germline V gene (reference sequence). V lost 1 base and J lost 8, with 5 bases in between. This CDR3 contains 11 residues. The DNA for the CDR3 is TGCAGTGCTAGAGCGGGGGAAAAACTGTTTTTT. Amino acids: CSARAGEKLFF.

The table lists this clone with a few counts. The chain uses TRBV6-6 and TRBJ2-7, with a tentative D call TRBD2 (5 bases). The ends were cut back, 6 bases at V and 2 bases at J, with 17 bases in the middle. The CDR3 has 15 residues. Germline V gene data show CDR1 as MNHNY and CDR2 as SVGAGI (reference sequence). Here the CDR3 DNA reads TGTGCCAGCAGCTATGCTGACGGGGAGCCCTACGAGCAGTACTTC. It is translated as CASSYADGEPYEQYF.

The chain carries TRBV5-4 and TRBJ1-1, with 7 bases matching TRBD1. Trimming cost V 4 bases and J 0 bases; bases outside gene matches: 6. Germline CDR1 and CDR2: SGHNT and YYREEE (reference sequence). This CDR3 comprises 15 residues. CDR3 sequence: CASSPGGQMNTEAFF. CDR3 nucleotides: TGTGCCAGCAGCCCTGGGGGACAGATGAACACTGAAGCTTTCTTT.

V and J are TRBV9 and TRBJ2-3; D is possibly TRBD2 (5 bases). This CDR3 is built from 14 residues. Trimming left V 4 bases short and J 5 bases short, with 14 bases between. Per germline, CDR1 SGDLS and CDR2 YYNGEE. CDR3 coding DNA: TGTGCCAGCAGCCCCGGGGAGAGGAAAGATACGCAGTATTTT. Its translation is CASSPGERKDTQYF.

This rearrangement joins TRBV27 to TRBJ2-7; D is perhaps TRBD1 (6 bases). From germline, CDR1 is MNHEY and CDR2 SMNVEV (reference sequence). This CDR3 spans 13 amino acids. Trimming stripped 4 bases from V and 4 bases from J, with 11 bases between. The CDR3 spells CASSSRDKYEQYF. CDR3 coding DNA: TGTGCCAGCAGTTCCCGGGACAAGTACGAGCAGTACTTC.

The chain uses TRBV7-9 and TRBJ2-7, with 9 bases fitting TRBD1. After removal of 4 bases from V and 0 bases from J, the junction contained 10 bases not matched to a gene. The CDR3 consists of 17 residues. Germline V gene data show CDR1 as SEHNR and CDR2 as FQNEAQ (reference sequence). The CDR3 loop is CASSSSPGTGSSYEQYF. In DNA, the CDR3 is TGTGCCAGCAGCTCATCGCCCGGGACAGGGAGCTCCTACGAGCAGTACTTC.

The chain joins TRBV27 to TRBJ2-7; D might be TRBD1 (5 bases). V lost 6 bases, J lost 2 bases, and 11 bases lay in between. Germline CDR1 and CDR2: MNHEY and SMNVEV (reference sequence). The CDR3 has 13 residues. The CDR3 loop is CASSDRYTYEQYF. The CDR3 DNA follows: TGTGCCAGCAGCGACAGATACACCTACGAGCAGTACTTC.

This chain uses TRBV19 with TRBJ1-1, with D hard to call. CDR1 and CDR2 from the germline V gene are LNHDA and SQIVND (reference sequence). Trimming removed 1 base from V and 0 bases from J, with 3 bases in between. There are 13 residues in the CDR3. DNA for the CDR3: TGTGCCAGTAGTATAGGTATGAACACTGAAGCTTTCTTT. It is translated as CASSIGMNTEAFF.

The V gene is TRBV27, the J gene TRBJ2-7; a possible D gene is TRBD1 (6 bases). Between the trimmed V and J ends, which lost 3 bases and 4 bases, there was a span of 16 bases. The CDR3 length is 15 residues. The germline V gene has CDR1 MNHEY and CDR2 SMNVEV (reference sequence). Written as DNA, the CDR3 is TGTGCCAGCAGTTTTTCTACAGGGCGAGGGTACGAGCAGTACTTC. This gives the protein CASSFSTGRGYEQYF.

The chain employs TRBV4-3 and TRBJ2-1; TRBD2 aligns across 15 bases. J lost 8 bases, V lost 4 bases, and 6 bases had no gene match. From germline, CDR1 is LGHNA and CDR2 YSLEER. CDR3 length: 16 amino acids. This CDR3 reads CASSPRTSGRADEQFF. CDR3 coding DNA: TGCGCCAGCAGCCCCCGGACTAGCGGGAGGGCCGATGAGCAGTTCTTC.